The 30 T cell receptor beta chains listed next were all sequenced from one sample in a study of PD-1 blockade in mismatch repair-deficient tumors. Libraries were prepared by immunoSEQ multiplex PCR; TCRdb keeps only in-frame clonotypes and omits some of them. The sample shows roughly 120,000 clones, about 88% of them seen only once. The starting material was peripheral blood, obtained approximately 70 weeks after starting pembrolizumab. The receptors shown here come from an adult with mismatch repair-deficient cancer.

The CDR3 spells CASSVAIAGGSYNEQFF. The CDR3 DNA reads TGTGCCAGCAGCGTCGCAATAGCGGGAGGCTCCTACAATGAGCAGTTCTTC. The chain has TRBV7-8 and TRBJ2-1, with 10 bases aligning to TRBD2. Germline V gene data show CDR1 as SGHVS and CDR2 as FQNEAQ. The junction had 7 bases not matched to a gene; V was cut back by 5 bases and J by 0 bases. The CDR3 has 17 amino acids.

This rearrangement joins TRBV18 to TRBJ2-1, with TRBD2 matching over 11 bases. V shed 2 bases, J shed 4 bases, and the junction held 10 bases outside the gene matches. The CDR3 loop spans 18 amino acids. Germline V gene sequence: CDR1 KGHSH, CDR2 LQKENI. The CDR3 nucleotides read TGTGCCAGCTCACCAGGGGTGGAACTAGCGGGAGTTTACAATGAGCAGTTCTTC. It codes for CASSPGVELAGVYNEQFF.

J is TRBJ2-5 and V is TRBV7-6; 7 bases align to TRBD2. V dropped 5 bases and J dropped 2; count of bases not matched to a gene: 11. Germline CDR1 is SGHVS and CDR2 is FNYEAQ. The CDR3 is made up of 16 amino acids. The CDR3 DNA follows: TGTGCCAGCAGCCCCCGAGGAGCGGGGCAACAAGAGACCCAGTACTTC. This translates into CASSPRGAGQQETQYF.

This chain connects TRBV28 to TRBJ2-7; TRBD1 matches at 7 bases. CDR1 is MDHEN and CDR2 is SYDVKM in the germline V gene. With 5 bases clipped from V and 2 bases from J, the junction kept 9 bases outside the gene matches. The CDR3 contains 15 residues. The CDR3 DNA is TGTGCCAGCAGTCCAGACAGGGTAGGCGCCTACGAGCAGTACTTC. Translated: CASSPDRVGAYEQYF.

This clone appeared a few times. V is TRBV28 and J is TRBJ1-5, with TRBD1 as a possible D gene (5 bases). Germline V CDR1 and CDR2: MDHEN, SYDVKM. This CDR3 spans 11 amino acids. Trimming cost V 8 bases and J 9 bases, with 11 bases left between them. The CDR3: CASFGGGPQHF. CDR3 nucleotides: TGTGCCAGCTTCGGCGGGGGGCCCCAGCATTTT.

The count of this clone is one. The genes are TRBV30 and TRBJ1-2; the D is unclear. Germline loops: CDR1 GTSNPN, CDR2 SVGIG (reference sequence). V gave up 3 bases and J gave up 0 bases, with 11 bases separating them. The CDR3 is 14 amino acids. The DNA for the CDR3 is TGTGCCTGGAGGGGTAGAGATTCTAACTATGGCTACACCTTC. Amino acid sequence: CAWRGRDSNYGYTF.

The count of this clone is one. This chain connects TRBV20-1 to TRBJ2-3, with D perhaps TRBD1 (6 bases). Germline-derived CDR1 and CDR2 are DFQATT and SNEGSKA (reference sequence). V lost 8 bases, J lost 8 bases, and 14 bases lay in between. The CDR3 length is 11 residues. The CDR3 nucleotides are TGCAGTACTCGGACAGTCGGTACGCAGTATTTT. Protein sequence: CSTRTVGTQYF.

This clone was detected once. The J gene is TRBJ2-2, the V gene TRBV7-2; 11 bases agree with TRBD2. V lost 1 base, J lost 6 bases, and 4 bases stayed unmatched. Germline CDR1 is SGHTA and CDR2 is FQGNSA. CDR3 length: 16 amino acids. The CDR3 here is CASSLVVAGGAGELFF. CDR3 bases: TGTGCCAGCAGCTTAGTGGTAGCGGGAGGGGCCGGGGAGCTGTTTTTT. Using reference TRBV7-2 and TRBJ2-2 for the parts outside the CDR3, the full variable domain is GAGVSQSPSNKVTEKGKDVELRCDPISGHTALYWYRQSLGQGLEFLIYFQGNSAPDKSGLPSDRFSAERTGGSVSTLTIQRTQQEDSAVYLCASSLVVAGGAGELFFGEGSRLTVL.

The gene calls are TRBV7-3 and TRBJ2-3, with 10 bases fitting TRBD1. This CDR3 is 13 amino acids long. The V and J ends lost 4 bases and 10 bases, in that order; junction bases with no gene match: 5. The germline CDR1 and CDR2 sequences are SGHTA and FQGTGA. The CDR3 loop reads CASSSGTGAPQYF. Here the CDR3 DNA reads TGTGCCAGCAGCTCCGGGACAGGGGCGCCGCAGTATTTT.

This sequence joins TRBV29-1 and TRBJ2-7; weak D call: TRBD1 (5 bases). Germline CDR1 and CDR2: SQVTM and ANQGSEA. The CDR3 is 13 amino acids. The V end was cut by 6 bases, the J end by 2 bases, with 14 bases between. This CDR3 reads CSVAPGSTYEQYF. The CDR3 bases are TGCAGCGTGGCGCCAGGGTCAACCTACGAGCAGTACTTC.

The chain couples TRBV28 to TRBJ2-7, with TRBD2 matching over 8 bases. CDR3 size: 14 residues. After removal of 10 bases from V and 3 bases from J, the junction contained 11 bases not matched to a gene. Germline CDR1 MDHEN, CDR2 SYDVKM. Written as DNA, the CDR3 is TGTGCCAACCTAGCACCGGGAGGGGACTACGAGCAGTACTTC. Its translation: CANLAPGGDYEQYF.

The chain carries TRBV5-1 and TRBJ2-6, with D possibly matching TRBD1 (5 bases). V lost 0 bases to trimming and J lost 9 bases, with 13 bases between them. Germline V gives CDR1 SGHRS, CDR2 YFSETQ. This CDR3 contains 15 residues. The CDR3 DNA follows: TGCGCCAGCAGCTTGGAATGGGGCAAGATCAACGTCCTGACTTTC. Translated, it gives CASSLEWGKINVLTF.

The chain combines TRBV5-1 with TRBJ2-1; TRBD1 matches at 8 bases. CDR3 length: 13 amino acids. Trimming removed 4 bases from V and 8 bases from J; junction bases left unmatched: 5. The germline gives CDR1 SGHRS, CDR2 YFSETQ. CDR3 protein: CASSVGTGYEQFF. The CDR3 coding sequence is TGCGCCAGCAGCGTCGGGACAGGCTATGAGCAGTTCTTC.

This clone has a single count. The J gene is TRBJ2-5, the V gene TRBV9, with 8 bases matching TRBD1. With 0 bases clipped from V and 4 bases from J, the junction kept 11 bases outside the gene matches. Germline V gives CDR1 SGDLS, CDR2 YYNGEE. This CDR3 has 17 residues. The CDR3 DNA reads TGTGCCAGCAGCGTAGGGGTTCAAGACAGGGGCGGAGAGACCCAGTACTTC. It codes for CASSVGVQDRGGETQYF.

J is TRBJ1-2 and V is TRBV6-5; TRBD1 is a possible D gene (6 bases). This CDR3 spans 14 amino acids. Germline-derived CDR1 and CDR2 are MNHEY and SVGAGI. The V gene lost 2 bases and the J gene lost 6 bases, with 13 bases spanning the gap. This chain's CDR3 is CASSYAGEVDGYTF. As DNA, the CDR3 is TGTGCCAGCAGTTACGCAGGGGAAGTGGATGGCTACACCTTC.

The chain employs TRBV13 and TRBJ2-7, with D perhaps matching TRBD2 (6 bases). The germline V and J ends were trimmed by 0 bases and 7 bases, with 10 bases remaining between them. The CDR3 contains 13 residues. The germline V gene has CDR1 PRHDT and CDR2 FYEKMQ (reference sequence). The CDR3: CASSLGLAGEQYF. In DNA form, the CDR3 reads TGTGCCAGCAGCTTAGGACTAGCTGGGGAGCAGTACTTC. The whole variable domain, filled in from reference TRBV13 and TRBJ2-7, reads AAGVIQSPRHLIKEKRETATLKCYPIPRHDTVYWYQQGPGQDPQFLISFYEKMQSDKGSIPDRFSAQQFSDYHSELNMSSLELGDSALYFCASSLGLAGEQYFGPGTRLTVT.

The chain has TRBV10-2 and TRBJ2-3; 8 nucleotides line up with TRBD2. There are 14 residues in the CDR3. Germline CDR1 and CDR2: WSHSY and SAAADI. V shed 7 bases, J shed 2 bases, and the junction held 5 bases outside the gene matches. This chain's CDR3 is CASMAGGPTDTQYF. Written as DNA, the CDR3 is TGCGCCAGCATGGCGGGAGGACCCACAGATACGCAGTATTTT.

CDR3 bases: TGCAGCGCCACCGGGACAGGGTACTACGAGCAGTACTTC. It yields the protein CSATGTGYYEQYF. The chain recombines TRBV29-1 with TRBJ2-7, with 9 bases fitting TRBD1. V lost 7 bases, J lost 3 bases, and 7 bases stayed unmatched. This CDR3 contains 13 residues. CDR1 SQVTM and CDR2 ANQGSEA come from the germline V gene.

CDR3 amino acids: CARSPRRSGNSWETQYF. In DNA form, the CDR3 reads TGTGCCAGAAGCCCCCGTAGGAGCGGGAATTCATGGGAGACCCAGTACTTC. This chain joins TRBV5-3 and TRBJ2-5; 7 nucleotides match TRBD2. TRBV5-3 is designated an ORF whose function remains uncertain. This CDR3 region has 17 residues. Trimming removed 4 bases from V and 5 bases from J; junction bases left unmatched: 17.

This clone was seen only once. The CDR3 here is CASSLVRSSYEQYF. The CDR3 bases are TGTGCCAGCAGCTTAGTCAGGTCCTCATACGAGCAGTACTTC. This chain uses TRBV11-3 with TRBJ2-7; no clear D gene. V was pared by 1 base and J by 4 bases, with 11 bases between. The CDR3 spans 14 residues. Germline CDR1 and CDR2: SGHNT and YENEEA.

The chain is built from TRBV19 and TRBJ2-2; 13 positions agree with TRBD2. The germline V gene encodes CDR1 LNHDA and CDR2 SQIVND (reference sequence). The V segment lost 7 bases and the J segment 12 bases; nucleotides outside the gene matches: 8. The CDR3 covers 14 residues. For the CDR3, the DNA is TGTGCCAGTAAGGAACCGGGACTAGCGGGAAAGCTGTTTTTT. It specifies CASKEPGLAGKLFF.

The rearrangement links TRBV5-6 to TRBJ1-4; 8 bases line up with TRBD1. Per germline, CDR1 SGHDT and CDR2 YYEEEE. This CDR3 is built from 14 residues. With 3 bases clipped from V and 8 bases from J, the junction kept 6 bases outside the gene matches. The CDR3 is CASSSGQEGEKLFF. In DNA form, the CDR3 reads TGTGCCAGCAGCTCGGGACAGGAGGGAGAAAAACTGTTTTTT.

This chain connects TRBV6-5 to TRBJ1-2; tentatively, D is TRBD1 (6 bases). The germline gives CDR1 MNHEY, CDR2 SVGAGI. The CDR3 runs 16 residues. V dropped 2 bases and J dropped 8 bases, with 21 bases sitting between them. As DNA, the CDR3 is TGTGCCAGCAGTTACGGGGGCTTAAGGACGCCGGGGGGCTACACCTTC. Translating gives CASSYGGLRTPGGYTF.

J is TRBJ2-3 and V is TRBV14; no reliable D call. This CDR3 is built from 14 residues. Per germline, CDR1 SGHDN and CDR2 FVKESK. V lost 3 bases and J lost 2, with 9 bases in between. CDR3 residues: CASSQTQLTDTQYF. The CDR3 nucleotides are TGTGCCAGCAGCCAGACTCAACTCACAGATACGCAGTATTTT.

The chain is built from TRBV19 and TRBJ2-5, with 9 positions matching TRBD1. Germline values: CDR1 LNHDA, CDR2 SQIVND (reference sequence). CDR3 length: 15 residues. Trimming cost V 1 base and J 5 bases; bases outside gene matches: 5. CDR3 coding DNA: TGTGCCAGTAGTATAGGGACAGGGGCGGGTGAGACCCAGTACTTC. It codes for CASSIGTGAGETQYF. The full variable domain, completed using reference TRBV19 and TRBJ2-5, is DGGITQSPKYLFRKEGQNVTLSCEQNLNHDAMYWYRQDPGQGLRLIYYSQIVNDFQKGDIAEGYSVSREKKESFPLTVTSAQKNPTAFYLCASSIGTGAGETQYFGPGTRLLVL.

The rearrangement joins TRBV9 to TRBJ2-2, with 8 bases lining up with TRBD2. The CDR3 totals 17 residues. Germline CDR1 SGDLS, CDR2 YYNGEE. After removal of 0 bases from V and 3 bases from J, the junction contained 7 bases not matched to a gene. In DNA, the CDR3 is TGTGCCAGCAGCGTAGTTCCTAGCGGGCGTTACACCGGGGAGCTGTTTTTT. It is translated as CASSVVPSGRYTGELFF.

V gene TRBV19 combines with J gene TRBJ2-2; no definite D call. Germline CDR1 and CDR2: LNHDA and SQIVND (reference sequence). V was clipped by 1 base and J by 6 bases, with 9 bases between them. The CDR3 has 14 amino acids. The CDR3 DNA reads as TGTGCCAGTAGTATAGGTCGCTCCGCCGGGGAGCTGTTTTTT. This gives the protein CASSIGRSAGELFF.

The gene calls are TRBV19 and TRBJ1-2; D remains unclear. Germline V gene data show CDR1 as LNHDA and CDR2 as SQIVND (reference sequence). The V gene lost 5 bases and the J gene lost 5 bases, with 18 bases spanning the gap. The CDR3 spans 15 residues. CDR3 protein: CASSETAWGSYGYTF. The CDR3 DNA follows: TGTGCCAGTAGTGAGACCGCATGGGGATCGTATGGCTACACCTTC. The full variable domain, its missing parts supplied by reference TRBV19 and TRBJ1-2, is DGGITQSPKYLFRKEGQNVTLSCEQNLNHDAMYWYRQDPGQGLRLIYYSQIVNDFQKGDIAEGYSVSREKKESFPLTVTSAQKNPTAFYLCASSETAWGSYGYTFGSGTRLTVV.

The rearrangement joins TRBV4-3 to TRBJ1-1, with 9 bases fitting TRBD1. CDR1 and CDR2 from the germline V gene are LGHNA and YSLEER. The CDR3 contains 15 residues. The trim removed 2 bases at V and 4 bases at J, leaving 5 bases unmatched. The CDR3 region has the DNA TGCGCCAGCAGCCAAAGGACAGGGGCTTTCACTGAAGCTTTCTTT. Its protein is CASSQRTGAFTEAFF.

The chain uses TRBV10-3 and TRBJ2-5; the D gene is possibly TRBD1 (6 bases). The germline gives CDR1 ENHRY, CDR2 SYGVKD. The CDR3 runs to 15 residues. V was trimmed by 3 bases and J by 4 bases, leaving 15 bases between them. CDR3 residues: CAISEGPGVGETQYF. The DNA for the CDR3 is TGTGCCATCAGTGAAGGCCCAGGGGTAGGAGAGACCCAGTACTTC.